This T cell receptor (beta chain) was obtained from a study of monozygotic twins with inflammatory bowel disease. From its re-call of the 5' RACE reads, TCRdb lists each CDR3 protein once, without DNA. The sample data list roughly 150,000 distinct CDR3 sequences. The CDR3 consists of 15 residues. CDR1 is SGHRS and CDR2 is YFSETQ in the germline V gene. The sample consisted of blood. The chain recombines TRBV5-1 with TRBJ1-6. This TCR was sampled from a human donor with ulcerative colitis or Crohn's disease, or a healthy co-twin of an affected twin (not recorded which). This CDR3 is CASSPNLSYNSPLHF.